Listed here are 15 T cell receptor beta chains from one sample, sequenced in a study of blood T cell repertoires in COVID-19. The data were produced by immunoSEQ multiplex PCR, yet TCRdb's version contains in-frame clones alone and is incomplete. There are 200,000 to 250,000 clones in the sample; about four fifths occur only once, and more than 3% lies in the top ten. The source material was PBMCs or T cells enriched from blood (not recorded which). The receptors stem from a woman aged 55-75 years who had recovered from COVID-19.

In this sample, this clone turned up a few times. The chain employs TRBV6-5 and TRBJ2-4; 7 positions match TRBD2. The V gene's germline CDR1 is MNHEY and CDR2 SVGAGI. The CDR3 is 15 amino acids. Trimming removed 8 bases from V and 0 bases from J; junction bases left unmatched: 7. CDR3 DNA sequence: TGTGCCAGCTTAACCAGCGGGAAAGCCAAAAACATTCAGTACTTC. This codes for CASLTSGKAKNIQYF.

The chain joins TRBV5-5 to TRBJ2-7, with TRBD2 identical over 7 bases. The J segment lost 6 bases and the V segment lost 4 bases, leaving 7 bases of the junction unmatched. In germline, CDR1 is SGHKS, CDR2 YYEKEE (reference sequence). This CDR3 is built from 13 residues. The CDR3 loop reads CASSLGGSREQYF. The CDR3 region has the DNA TGTGCCAGCAGCCTCGGGGGGAGTCGCGAGCAGTACTTC.

This chain joins TRBV7-2 and TRBJ1-5; 11 bases line up with TRBD1. The V segment lost 2 bases and the J segment 7 bases; nucleotides outside the gene matches: 1. The germline gives CDR1 SGHTA, CDR2 FQGNSA. The CDR3 contains 14 residues. In nucleotides, the CDR3 is TGTGCCAGCAGCTTATGGGACAGGGGGCAGCCCCAGCATTTT. Translated, it gives CASSLWDRGQPQHF.

In its sample, this clone was seen a few times. The chain recombines TRBV4-3 with TRBJ2-1, with a weak D call TRBD2 (7 bases). The CDR3 totals 16 residues. Germline V CDR1 and CDR2: LGHNA, YSLEER. Trimming took off 3 bases at V and 8 bases at J, with 20 bases between the two ends. CDR3: CASSHGGGTRGDEQFF. The CDR3 bases are TGCGCCAGCAGCCATGGGGGGGGGACACGAGGCGATGAGCAGTTCTTC.

The J gene is TRBJ1-2, the V gene TRBV2; D perhaps matches TRBD1 (6 bases). Germline V gene lookup returns CDR1 SNHLY and CDR2 FYNNEI. This CDR3 comprises 12 residues. The ends were cut back, 7 bases at V and 4 bases at J, with 10 bases in the middle. CDR3 sequence: CASTSDSYGYTF. The CDR3 nucleotides read TGTGCCAGCACCTCGGACAGCTATGGCTACACCTTC.

The chain couples TRBV13 to TRBJ2-7; TRBD1 is a possible D gene (8 bases). This CDR3 region has 15 residues. Trimming took off 5 bases at V and 3 bases at J, with 17 bases between the two ends. The germline V gene encodes CDR1 PRHDT and CDR2 FYEKMQ (reference sequence). The chain's CDR3 is CASSPGGTGSYEQYF. In DNA, the CDR3 is TGTGCCAGCAGCCCCGGGGGGACAGGTAGCTACGAGCAGTACTTC.

This clone occurred once. V gene TRBV6-6 combines with J gene TRBJ1-4; tentatively, D is TRBD1 (6 bases). CDR1 MNHNY and CDR2 SVGAGI come from the germline V gene (reference sequence). Trimming cost V 6 bases and J 8 bases, with 13 bases left between them. The CDR3 runs 13 residues. CDR3 protein: CASSRSGGEKLFF. For the CDR3, the DNA is TGTGCCAGCAGCCGTTCGGGGGGCGAAAAACTGTTTTTT.

The chain carries TRBV30 and TRBJ2-1, with D tentatively TRBD2 (5 bases). The CDR3 totals 13 residues. The V end lost 3 bases, the J end lost 3 bases, and 9 bases lay between the germline ends. The germline CDR1 and CDR2 sequences are GTSNPN and SVGIG (reference sequence). The CDR3 coding sequence is TGTGCCTGGAGCGGGAACAGCTACAATGAGCAGTTCTTC. Translated: CAWSGNSYNEQFF.

The V and J genes are TRBV7-9 and TRBJ1-2; 9 bases map to TRBD1. This CDR3 region has 14 residues. The J segment lost 7 bases and the V segment lost 7 bases, leaving 10 bases of the junction unmatched. Germline V gene sequence: CDR1 SEHNR, CDR2 FQNEAQ (reference sequence). This chain's CDR3 is CASNSAGTGSGYTF. In nucleotides, the CDR3 is TGTGCCAGCAACTCAGCCGGGACAGGGAGTGGCTACACCTTC.

The chain recombines TRBV4-1 with TRBJ2-3; D is possibly TRBD2 (7 bases). V shed 5 bases and J shed 2 bases, with 14 bases lying between them. The CDR3 is 15 residues long. Germline loops: CDR1 MGHRA, CDR2 YSYEKL. The CDR3 loop reads CASSFWGGPTDTQYF. In DNA form, the CDR3 reads TGCGCCAGCAGCTTTTGGGGGGGGCCCACAGATACGCAGTATTTT.

The V and J genes are TRBV4-3 and TRBJ2-1, with unresolved D. CDR3 length: 17 amino acids. V gave up 0 bases and J gave up 4 bases, with 16 bases separating them. From germline, CDR1 is LGHNA and CDR2 YSLEER. The CDR3 coding sequence is TGCGCCAGCAGCCAAGATGAGAACCGCCTGAGATACAATGAGCAGTTCTTC. Amino acids: CASSQDENRLRYNEQFF.

Only a few counts were recorded for this clone. The genes are TRBV5-5 and TRBJ2-1, with 13 bases lining up with TRBD2. The J segment lost 4 bases and the V segment lost 3 bases, leaving 7 bases of the junction unmatched. In germline, CDR1 is SGHKS, CDR2 YYEKEE (reference sequence). CDR3 length: 17 residues. The DNA of the CDR3 is TGTGCCAGCAGCTACCGACTAGCGGGGGGTGGTTACAATGAGCAGTTCTTC. This gives the protein CASSYRLAGGGYNEQFF. Supplemented by reference TRBV5-5 and TRBJ2-1, the full variable domain reads DAGVTQSPTHLIKTRGQQVTLRCSPISGHKSVSWYQQVLGQGPQFIFQYYEKEERGRGNFPDRFSARQFPNYSSELNVNALLLGDSALYLCASSYRLAGGGYNEQFFGPGTRLTVL.

CDR3 nucleotides: TGTGCCAGCAGTTGGGAGTGGTCGGGCTACGAGCAGTACTTC. This encodes CASSWEWSGYEQYF. This chain connects TRBV6-5 to TRBJ2-7; maybe TRBD2 (5 bases). The CDR3 is made up of 14 amino acids. Between the trimmed V and J ends, which lost 4 bases and 3 bases, there was a span of 13 bases. Per germline, CDR1 MNHEY and CDR2 SVGAGI.

This chain uses TRBV13 with TRBJ1-1; no firm D call. The CDR3 length is 14 residues. Trimming stripped 0 bases from V and 6 bases from J, with 11 bases between. Germline-derived CDR1 and CDR2 are PRHDT and FYEKMQ (reference sequence). CDR3 sequence: CASSLGRGSAEAFF. The DNA of the CDR3 is TGTGCCAGCAGCTTAGGGCGGGGAAGCGCTGAAGCTTTCTTT.

V usage is TRBV27 and J usage is TRBJ1-4, with TRBD1 matching 8 bases. CDR3 length: 14 residues. CDR1 and CDR2 (germline): MNHEY, SMNVEV (reference sequence). V lost 2 bases to trimming and J lost 5 bases; unmatched junction nucleotides: 1. The CDR3 is CASSLRDRNEKLFF. DNA for the CDR3: TGTGCCAGCAGTTTAAGGGACAGGAATGAAAAACTGTTTTTT.